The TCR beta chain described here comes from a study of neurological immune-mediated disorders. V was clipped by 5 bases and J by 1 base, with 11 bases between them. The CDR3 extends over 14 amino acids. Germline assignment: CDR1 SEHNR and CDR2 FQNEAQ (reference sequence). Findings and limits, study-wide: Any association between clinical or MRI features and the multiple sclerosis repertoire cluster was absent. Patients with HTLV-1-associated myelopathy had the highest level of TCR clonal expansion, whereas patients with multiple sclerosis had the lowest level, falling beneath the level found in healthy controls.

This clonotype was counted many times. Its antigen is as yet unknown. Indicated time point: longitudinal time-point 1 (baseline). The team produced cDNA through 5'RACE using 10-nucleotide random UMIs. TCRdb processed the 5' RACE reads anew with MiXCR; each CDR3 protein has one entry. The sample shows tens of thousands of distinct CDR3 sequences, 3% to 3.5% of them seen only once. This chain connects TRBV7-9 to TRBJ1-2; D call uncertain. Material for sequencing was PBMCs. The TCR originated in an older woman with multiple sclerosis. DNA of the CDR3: TGTGCCAGCAGCCCCGGACGGATTAACTATGGCTACACCTTC. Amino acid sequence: CASSPGRINYGYTF.